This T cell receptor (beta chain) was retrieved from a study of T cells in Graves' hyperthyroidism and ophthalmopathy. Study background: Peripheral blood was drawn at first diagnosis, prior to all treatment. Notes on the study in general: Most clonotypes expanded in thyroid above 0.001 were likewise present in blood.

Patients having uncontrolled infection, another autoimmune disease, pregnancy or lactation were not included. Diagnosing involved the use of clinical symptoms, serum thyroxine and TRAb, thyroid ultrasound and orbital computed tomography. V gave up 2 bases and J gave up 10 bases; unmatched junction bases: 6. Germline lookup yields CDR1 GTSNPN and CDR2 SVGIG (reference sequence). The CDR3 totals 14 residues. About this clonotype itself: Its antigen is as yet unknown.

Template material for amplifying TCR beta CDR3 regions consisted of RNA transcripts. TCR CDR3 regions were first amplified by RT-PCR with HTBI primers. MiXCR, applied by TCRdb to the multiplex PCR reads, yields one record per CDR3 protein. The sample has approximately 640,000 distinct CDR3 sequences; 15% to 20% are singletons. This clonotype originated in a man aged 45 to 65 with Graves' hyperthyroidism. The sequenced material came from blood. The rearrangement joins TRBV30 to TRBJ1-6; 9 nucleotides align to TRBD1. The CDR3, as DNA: TGTGCCTGGAGTAAATGGGACAGGGACTCACCCCTCCACTTT. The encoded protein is CAWSKWDRDSPLHF.